This T cell receptor (beta chain) was found in a study of Ad26.COV2.S vaccination and SARS-CoV-2 variants. Whole-study findings and limits: After vaccination, reports described spike-specific CD8+ and CD4+ T cell responses as showing substantial breadth. Possibly, TCR breadth and depth analyses underestimated total T cell responses. Whether participants received vaccine or placebo, their non-spike TCR breadth was similar.

Remarks on this clone: The target antigen is unknown.

This CDR3 is 16 amino acids long. In germline, CDR1 is MNHEY, CDR2 SVGEGT. Unmatched junction bases numbered 10, after V lost 2 bases and J lost 3 bases. Clones were sequenced by immunoSEQ multiplex PCR, and TCRdb holds only the in-frame ones, with some missing. The top ten hold around 6.3% of the sample, which has roughly 180,000 clones, around nine tenths seen once. The receptor's source is a human donor who had recovered from COVID-19. The chain recombines TRBV6-2 or TRBV6-3 with TRBJ2-7; 7 bases map to TRBD1. The sequences come from peripheral blood, collected after recovery from COVID-19. The CDR3 DNA is TGTGCCAGCAGTTACCCGGGACAGAATAGTTACTACGAGCAGTACTTC. Translating gives CASSYPGQNSYYEQYF.